This T cell receptor (beta chain) was documented in a study of blood T cells in healthy people across ages. No fewer than 7 million PBMCs went into each sample. Findings of the study overall: It was held that the diversity estimates obtained from one million T cells were underestimates.

Combining a sample-barcoded 5' primer with a J-beta primer mix, a second PCR ran for roughly 7 to 12 cycles. TCRdb passed the 5' RACE reads through MiXCR, listing each CDR3 protein once. The data hold about 780,000 distinct CDR3 sequences, with about 46% observed a single time. The V gene end was trimmed by 1 base and the J gene end by 2 bases; junction bases not matched to a gene: 2. CDR3 length: 15 residues. Per the germline V gene, CDR1 is SEHNR and CDR2 is FQNEAQ (reference sequence). Of note for this clonotype: Antigen: not known.

What was sequenced was blood. This chain uses TRBV7-9 with TRBJ2-5; 9 nucleotides agree with TRBD2. The receptor was derived from a man older than 75 in good health. The CDR3 sequence: CASSLVAGEQETQYF. In DNA form, the CDR3 reads TGTGCCAGCAGCTTAGTAGCGGGGGAACAAGAGACCCAGTACTTC.